These 21 T cell receptor beta chains originate from one sample sequenced in a study of molecular identifiers for immune sequencing clone quantification (dated by TCRdb to the late 2010s). Receptor amplification or capture employed PCR. The instrument was an Illumina HiSeq 4000. Starting from the raw public reads, TCRdb applied fastp trimming at Q25, assembled clones with MiXCR and retained in-frame beta chains. Each entry merges the rows of one CDR3 protein and shows their most common DNA and genes. The sample includes approximately 500,000 distinct CDR3 sequences, with about a fifth observed a single time. The ten biggest clones cover more than 0.8% of the sample. The sample consisted of naive CD8+ T cells from blood, with Jurkat cell RNA spiked in. In the paper's terms, the cell subset or site label means: FACS-sorted CD8+CD4-CCR7+CD45RA+ naive T cells. The receptors derive from a human donor in good health. Some libraries in this study had Jurkat cell RNA spiked in.

This clonotype showed up just a few times. The chain carries TRBV4-1 and TRBJ2-7; the D is unclear. V was trimmed by 1 base and J by 0 bases, leaving 10 bases between them. The CDR3 consists of 15 residues. CDR1 is MGHRA and CDR2 is YSYEKL in the germline V gene. The CDR3 here is CASSQGLGRSYEQYF. The CDR3 bases are TGCGCCAGCAGCCAAGGGCTCGGACGCTCCTACGAGCAGTACTTC.

The rearrangement links TRBV9 to TRBJ2-7; D is unclear. This CDR3 comprises 13 residues. Looked up from germline, CDR1 is SGDLS and CDR2 is YYNGEE. Between the trimmed V and J ends, which lost 0 bases and 6 bases, there was a span of 10 bases. CDR3 sequence (DNA): TGTGCCAGCAGCGTAGAGGGTTTGAGCGAGCAGTACTTC. It translates to CASSVEGLSEQYF. The full variable domain, completed using reference TRBV9 and TRBJ2-7, is DSGVTQTPKHLITATGQRVTLRCSPRSGDLSVYWYQQSLDQGLQFLIQYYNGEERAKGNILERFSAQQFPDLHSELNLSSLELGDSALYFCASSVEGLSEQYFGPGTRLTVT.

There are many counts of this clonotype. The rearrangement uses TRBV7-2 and TRBJ2-3; possibly TRBD1 for D (6 bases). Trimming removed 1 base from V and 4 bases from J, with 9 bases in between. The CDR3 totals 14 residues. Germline V gene lookup returns CDR1 SGHTA and CDR2 FQGNSA. The CDR3 protein is CASSLDPGADTQYF. The CDR3 bases are TGTGCCAGCAGCTTAGACCCAGGGGCAGATACGCAGTATTTT.

This clonotype was counted many times. The genes are TRBV29-1 and TRBJ1-1, with D uncertain. Trimming left V 0 bases short and J 7 bases short, with 9 bases between. Germline lookup yields CDR1 SQVTM and CDR2 ANQGSEA. The CDR3 covers 12 residues. CDR3 protein: CSVEDWAGEAFF. CDR3 nucleotides: TGCAGCGTTGAAGATTGGGCAGGTGAAGCTTTCTTT.

As to this clonotype: A much larger clone sits a single nucleotide away, making a read error possible. This rearrangement joins TRBV29-1 to TRBJ1-2, with 9 bases that match TRBD1. CDR3 length equals 13 residues. CDR1 and CDR2 from the germline V gene are SQVTM and ANQGSEA. CDR3 in amino acids: CSVLDRGSYGYIF. Here the CDR3 DNA reads TGCAGCGTCCTAGACAGGGGGAGCTATGGCTACATCTTC.

This clonotype occurred a few times. This rearrangement joins TRBV7-8 to TRBJ2-5; no clear D. Per germline, CDR1 SGHVS and CDR2 FQNEAQ. The CDR3 consists of 17 residues. The ends were cut back, 5 bases at V and 5 bases at J, with 24 bases in the middle. The CDR3 loop reads CASSRWVETLAWETQYF. In nucleotides, the CDR3 is TGTGCCAGCAGCCGTTGGGTGGAGACTTTGGCATGGGAGACCCAGTACTTC.

A note on this clonotype: Compared with germline, one end of the junction differs, possibly owing to a read error. The chain couples TRBV5-1 to TRBJ2-1; 9 nucleotides agree with TRBD2. This CDR3 region has 18 residues. Germline lookup yields CDR1 SGHRS and CDR2 YFSETQ. This chain's CDR3 is CASSLLYPGGGAYNEQLF. The CDR3 nucleotides read TGCGCCAGCAGCCTTTTATACCCTGGCGGGGGGGCCTACAATGAGCAGCTCTTC.

The rearrangement links TRBV6-5 to TRBJ2-7, with D tentatively TRBD1 or TRBD2 (5 bases each). The V gene's germline CDR1 is MNHEY and CDR2 SVGAGI. CDR3 length: 16 amino acids. The V end lost 4 bases, the J end lost 2 bases, and 18 bases lay between the germline ends. In DNA form, the CDR3 reads TGTGCCAGCAGTTTAACTCCCCGGGACGGGGCCTACGAGCAGTACTTC. It encodes CASSLTPRDGAYEQYF.

The chain recombines TRBV19 with TRBJ2-2, with 8 positions matching TRBD2. Germline V gene data show CDR1 as LNHDA and CDR2 as SQIVND (reference sequence). With V trimmed by 7 bases and J by 4 bases, 14 bases remained unmatched. This CDR3 comprises 17 residues. CDR3 coding DNA: TGTGCCAGTATCTTTTTGGCGAGCGGGAGTGCCACCGGGGAGCTGTTTTTT. Its translation: CASIFLASGSATGELFF.

As for this clonotype: Possible read error: a much larger clone is one base away. V usage is TRBV6-5 and J usage is TRBJ1-1; tentative D call: TRBD1 (5 bases). There are 12 residues in the CDR3. Germline V CDR1 and CDR2: MNHEY, SVGAGI. The V end lost 5 bases, the J end lost 7 bases, and 11 bases lay between the germline ends. This CDR3 is CASSTRGIEAFF. In DNA form, the CDR3 reads TGTGCCAGCAGTACCCGGGGGATTGAAGCTTTCTTT.

As concerns this clonotype: The germline gene is not matched at one end of the junction; a read error may be the cause. V is TRBV27 and J is TRBJ1-5; D unclear. Germline CDR1 and CDR2: MNHEY and SMNVEV (reference sequence). The CDR3 is 12 amino acids. The CDR3 reads CVSSFLNQPQHF. CDR3 sequence (DNA): TGTGTCAGCAGTTTTTTGAATCAGCCCCAGCACTTT.

This chain links TRBV20-1 with TRBJ1-2; D gene uncertain. CDR3 size: 13 residues. V dropped 5 bases and J dropped 4 bases, with 14 bases sitting between them. The germline CDR1 and CDR2 sequences are DFQATT and SNEGSKA (reference sequence). The CDR3: CSAPDDTFYGYTF. As DNA, the CDR3 is TGCAGTGCTCCCGACGACACCTTCTATGGCTACACCTTC.

Many counts were recorded for this clonotype. V and J are TRBV5-4 and TRBJ2-2, with 9 bases lining up with TRBD1. This CDR3 is built from 16 residues. Per germline, CDR1 SGHNT and CDR2 YYREEE (reference sequence). V was pared by 0 bases and J by 6 bases, with 6 bases of the junction left unmatched. This CDR3 is CASSLVTGGPSGELFF. The CDR3 coding sequence is TGTGCCAGCAGCTTGGTCACAGGGGGCCCCTCCGGGGAGCTGTTTTTT.

A word on this clonotype: Relative to the germline gene, one junction end is altered; a read error may explain this. J is TRBJ2-2 and V is TRBV5-5; 8 nucleotides align to TRBD1. Germline CDR1 SGHKS, CDR2 YYEKEE (reference sequence). This CDR3 contains 16 residues. CDR3 sequence: CAGSFLQGANTGELFF. The DNA for the CDR3 is TGTGCCGGCAGCTTTCTGCAGGGGGCCAACACCGGGGAGCTGTTTTTT.

This clonotype was seen a single time. This could be a read error, since a much larger clone is one nucleotide away. V gene TRBV4-3 combines with J gene TRBJ1-2; D gene ambiguous. Germline V gene sequence: CDR1 LGHNA, CDR2 YSLEER. The CDR3 has 15 amino acids. V shed 3 bases and J shed 0 bases, with 11 bases lying between them. The CDR3 DNA reads TGCGCCAGCAGCCATGACAAGGGCCCTAACTATGGCTACACCTTC. It codes for CASSHDKGPNYGYTF.

As regards this clonotype: A read error may explain this, as a much larger clone is one base away. The V call is TRBV27, the J call TRBJ2-7, with no clear D. The germline CDR1 and CDR2 sequences are MNHEY and SMNVEV (reference sequence). This CDR3 is built from 13 residues. The CDR3 nucleotides are TGTGCCAGCAGTTTTTCCCGGGCCTACGAGCGGTACTTC. Protein: CASSFSRAYERYF.

This clonotype was seen ten or more times. The chain combines TRBV20-1 with TRBJ1-3; D gene uncertain. Germline values: CDR1 DFQATT, CDR2 SNEGSKA (reference sequence). The V and J ends lost 1 base and 0 bases respectively, with 4 bases between them. The CDR3 sequence is 13 residues long. The CDR3 loop is CSARGTSGNTIYF. The DNA for the CDR3 is TGCAGTGCTAGAGGCACCTCTGGAAACACCATATATTTT.

CDR3 sequence reads: CASSLAILPNEQFF. CDR3 coding DNA: TGTGCCAGCAGCTTAGCAATCCTACCCAATGAGCAGTTCTTC. The chain recombines TRBV27 with TRBJ2-1; D gene ambiguous. Germline values: CDR1 MNHEY, CDR2 SMNVEV (reference sequence). CDR3 size: 14 residues. V lost 6 bases, J lost 6 bases, and 15 bases lay in between.

The sample holds a few counts of this clonotype. The chain carries TRBV18 and TRBJ1-4; D is unclear. Deletions cut 3 bases from V and 8 bases from J, with 16 bases between. Germline loops: CDR1 KGHSH, CDR2 LQKENI. The length of the CDR3 is 15 residues. In DNA, the CDR3 is TGTGCCAGCTCACCGGAGGTGGCAGATCAGGAAAAACTGTTTTTT. Its translation: CASSPEVADQEKLFF.

The rearrangement uses TRBV12-3 or TRBV12-4 and TRBJ1-5; 9 bases line up with TRBD1. The CDR3 totals 16 residues. With V trimmed by 8 bases and J by 2 bases, 10 bases remained unmatched. The DNA for the CDR3 is TGTGCCAGCCAGGGGACAGGGATGTTGGGCAATCAGCCCCAGCATTTT. It codes for CASQGTGMLGNQPQHF.

About this clonotype itself: The final CDR3 position lacks the conserved phenylalanine or tryptophan, pointing to a likely read error. The DNA is omitted, as the CDR3 cannot be located on it reliably, and the CDR3 follows TCRdb's listing. The chain joins TRBV20-1 to TRBJ2-7. Termini included, the CDR3 measures 16 amino acids. Germline assignment: CDR1 DFQATT and CDR2 SNEGSKA (reference sequence). The CDR3 reads CSARDPGQWSSYERYL.